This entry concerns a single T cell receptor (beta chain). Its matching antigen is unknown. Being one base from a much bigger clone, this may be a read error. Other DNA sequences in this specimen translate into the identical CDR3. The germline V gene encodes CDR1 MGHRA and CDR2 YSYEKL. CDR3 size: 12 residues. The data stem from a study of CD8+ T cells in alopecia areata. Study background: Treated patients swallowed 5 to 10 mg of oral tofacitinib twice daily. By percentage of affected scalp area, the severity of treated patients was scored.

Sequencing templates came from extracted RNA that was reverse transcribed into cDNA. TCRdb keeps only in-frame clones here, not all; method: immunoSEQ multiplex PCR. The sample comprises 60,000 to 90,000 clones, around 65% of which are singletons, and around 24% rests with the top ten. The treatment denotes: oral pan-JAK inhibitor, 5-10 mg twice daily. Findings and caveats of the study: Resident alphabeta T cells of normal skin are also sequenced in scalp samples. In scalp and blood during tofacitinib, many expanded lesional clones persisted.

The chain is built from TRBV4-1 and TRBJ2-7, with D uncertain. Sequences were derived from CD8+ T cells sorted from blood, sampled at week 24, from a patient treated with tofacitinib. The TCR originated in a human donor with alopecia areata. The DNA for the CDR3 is TGTGCCAGCAGCCAAGATAGCTACGAGCAGTACTTC. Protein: CASSQDSYEQYF.